This T cell receptor beta chain was identified in a study of OX40 agonist ivuxolimab in advanced cancers. Generated by immunoSEQ multiplex PCR, the TCRdb table keeps only in-frame clones and is missing some. Of around 65,000 clones in the sample, about 89% were seen once. The CDR3 sequence is 13 residues long. This specimen was CD4+ or CD8+ T cells sorted from blood, taken in a trial of the OX40 agonist ivuxolimab. The sequence was obtained from an adult with an advanced solid tumor such as melanoma, head and neck, liver or kidney cancer. This chain uses TRBV21-1 with TRBJ2-5; the table's D call of TRBD1 was not tested on the DNA. TRBV21-1 is a pseudogene. The CDR3 nucleotides are TGTGCCAGCAGCTGTGACAGGGGGCAGACCCAGTACTTC. It specifies CASSCDRGQTQYF.